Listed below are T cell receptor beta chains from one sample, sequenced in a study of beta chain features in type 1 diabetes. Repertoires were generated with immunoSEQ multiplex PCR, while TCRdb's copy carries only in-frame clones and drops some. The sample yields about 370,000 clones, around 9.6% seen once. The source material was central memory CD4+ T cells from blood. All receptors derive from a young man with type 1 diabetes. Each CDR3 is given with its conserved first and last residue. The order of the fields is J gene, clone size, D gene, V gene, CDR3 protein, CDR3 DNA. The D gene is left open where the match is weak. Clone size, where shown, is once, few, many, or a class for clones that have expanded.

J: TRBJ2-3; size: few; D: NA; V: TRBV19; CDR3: CASINTGTGDTQYF; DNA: TGTGCCAGTATTAATACCGGGACGGGAGATACGCAGTATTTT
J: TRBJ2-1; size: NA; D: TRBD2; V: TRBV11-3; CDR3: CASSSRTGTSGKDEQFF; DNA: TGTGCCAGCAGCTCCCGAACCGGGACTAGCGGGAAAGATGAGCAGTTCTTC
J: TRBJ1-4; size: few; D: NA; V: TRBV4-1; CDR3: CASSLAKGGEKLFF; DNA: TGCGCCAGCAGCCTCGCCAAGGGCGGTGAAAAACTGTTTTTT
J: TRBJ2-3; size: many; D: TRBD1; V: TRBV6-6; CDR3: CASSSRDRGTDTQYF; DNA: TGTGCCAGCAGTTCCAGGGACAGGGGAACAGATACGCAGTATTTT
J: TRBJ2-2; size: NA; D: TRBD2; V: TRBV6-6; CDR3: CASFSTSGSNTGELFF; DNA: TGTGCCAGTTTTTCAACTAGCGGGAGCAACACCGGGGAGCTGTTTTTT
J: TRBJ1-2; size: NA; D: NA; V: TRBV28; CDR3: CASSYAPRGYTF; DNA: TGTGCCAGCAGCTACGCACCAAGGGGCTACACCTTC
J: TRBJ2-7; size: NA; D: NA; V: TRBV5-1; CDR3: CASSLEIMTALPGEQYF; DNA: TGCGCCAGCAGCTTGGAAATCATGACAGCTCTTCCGGGCGAGCAGTACTTC
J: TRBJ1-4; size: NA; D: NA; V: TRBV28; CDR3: CASSAAVYEKLFF; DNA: TGTGCCAGCAGTGCGGCGGTTTATGAAAAACTGTTTTTT
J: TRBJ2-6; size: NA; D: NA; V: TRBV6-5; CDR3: CASSYSGVGANVLTF; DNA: TGTGCCAGCAGTTACTCCGGGGTTGGGGCCAACGTCCTGACTTTC
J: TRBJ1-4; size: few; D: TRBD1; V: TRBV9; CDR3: CASSPGTGVNEKLFF; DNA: TGTGCCAGCAGCCCCGGGACAGGTGTTAATGAAAAACTGTTTTTT
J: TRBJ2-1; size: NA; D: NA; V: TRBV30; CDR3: CAWSVERSGNEQFF; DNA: TGTGCCTGGAGTGTAGAGCGAAGTGGAAATGAGCAGTTCTTC
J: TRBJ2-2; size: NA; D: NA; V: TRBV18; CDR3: CASSPQASDTGELFF; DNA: TGTGCCAGCTCACCACAAGCCTCGGACACCGGGGAGCTGTTTTTT
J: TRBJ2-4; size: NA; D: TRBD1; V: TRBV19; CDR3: CASSIQGAGKNIQYF; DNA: TGTGCCAGTAGTATACAGGGGGCCGGCAAAAACATTCAGTACTTC
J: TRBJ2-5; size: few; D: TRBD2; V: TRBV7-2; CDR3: CASGGGGQETQYF; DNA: TGTGCCAGCGGTGGGGGGGGTCAAGAGACCCAGTACTTC
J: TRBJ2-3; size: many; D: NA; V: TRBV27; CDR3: CASSPLTTADTQYF; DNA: TGTGCCAGCAGTCCCCTCACGACGGCAGATACGCAGTATTTT
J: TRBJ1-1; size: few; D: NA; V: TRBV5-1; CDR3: CASSLGRGNTEAFF; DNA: TGCGCCAGCAGCTTGGGTCGGGGGAACACTGAAGCTTTCTTT
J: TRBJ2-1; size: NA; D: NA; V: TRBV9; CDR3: CASSMDSSWGEQFF; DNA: TGTGCCAGCAGCATGGACTCGAGCTGGGGTGAGCAGTTCTTC
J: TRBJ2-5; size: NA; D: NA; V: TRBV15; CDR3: CATSLGGRGGETQYF; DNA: TGTGCCACCAGTTTAGGCGGGAGAGGGGGAGAGACCCAGTACTTC
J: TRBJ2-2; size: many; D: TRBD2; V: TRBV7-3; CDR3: CASSATSGRTTGELFF; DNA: TGTGCCAGCAGCGCGACTAGCGGGAGGACCACCGGGGAGCTGTTTTTT
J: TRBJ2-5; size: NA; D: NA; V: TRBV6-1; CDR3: CASSESRREPEETQYF; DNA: TGTGCCAGCAGTGAATCGAGGAGGGAGCCCGAAGAGACCCAGTACTTC
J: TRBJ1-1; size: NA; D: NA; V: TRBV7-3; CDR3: CASSLMGEGSEAFF; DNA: TGTGCCAGCAGCTTAATGGGGGAAGGCTCTGAAGCTTTCTTT
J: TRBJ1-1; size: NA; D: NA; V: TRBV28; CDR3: CASSFSTGRDTEAFF; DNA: TGTGCCAGCAGTTTCTCCACAGGGAGGGACACTGAAGCTTTCTTT
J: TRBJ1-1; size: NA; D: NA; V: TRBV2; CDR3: CASNPLDIAFF; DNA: TGTGCCAGCAACCCCCTAGATATAGCTTTCTTT
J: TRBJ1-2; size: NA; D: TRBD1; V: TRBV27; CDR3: CASRGGGYGYGYTF; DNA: TGTGCCAGCAGAGGAGGGGGCTATGGCTATGGCTACACCTTC
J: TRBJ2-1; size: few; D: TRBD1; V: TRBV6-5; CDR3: CASSYSGTGTYNEQFF; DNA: TGTGCCAGCAGTTATTCCGGGACAGGAACCTACAATGAGCAGTTCTTC
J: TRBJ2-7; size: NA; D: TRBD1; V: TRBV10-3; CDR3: CAISSPATGGYEQYF; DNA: TGTGCCATCAGCTCTCCCGCTACAGGGGGATACGAGCAGTACTTC
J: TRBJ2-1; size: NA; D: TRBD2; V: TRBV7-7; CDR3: CASSLRLAGDYEQFF; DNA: TGTGCTAGCAGCTTACGCCTAGCGGGAGACTATGAGCAGTTCTTC
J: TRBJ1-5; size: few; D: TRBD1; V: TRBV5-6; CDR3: CASSQGQYNQPQHF; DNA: TGTGCCAGCAGCCAGGGACAGTATAATCAGCCCCAGCATTTT
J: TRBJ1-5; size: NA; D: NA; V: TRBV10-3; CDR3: CAISDGTNQPQHF; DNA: TGTGCCATCAGTGATGGGACAAATCAGCCCCAGCATTTT
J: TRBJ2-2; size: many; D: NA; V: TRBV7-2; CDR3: CATKWGGPATGELFF; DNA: TGTGCCACAAAATGGGGAGGACCGGCCACCGGGGAGCTGTTTTTT
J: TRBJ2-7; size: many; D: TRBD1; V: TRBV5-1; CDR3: CASSFLRDSSYEQYF; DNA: TGCGCCAGCAGCTTCCTCCGGGACAGCTCCTACGAGCAGTACTTC
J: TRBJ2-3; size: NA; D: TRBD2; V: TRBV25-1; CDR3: CASSPMAGVRPRADTQYF; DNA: TGTGCCAGCAGTCCCATGGCGGGAGTCAGGCCTCGGGCAGATACGCAGTATTTT
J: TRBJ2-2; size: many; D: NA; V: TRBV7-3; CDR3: CASSPNTGELFF; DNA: TGTGCCAGCAGCCCGAACACCGGGGAGCTGTTTTTT
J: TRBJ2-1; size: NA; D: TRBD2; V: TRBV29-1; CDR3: CSVGGLAGRNEQFF; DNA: TGCAGCGTTGGGGGACTAGCGGGAAGGAATGAGCAGTTCTTC
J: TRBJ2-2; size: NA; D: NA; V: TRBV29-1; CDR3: CSVEKQGTGELFF; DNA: TGCAGCGTTGAAAAGCAGGGAACCGGGGAGCTGTTTTTT
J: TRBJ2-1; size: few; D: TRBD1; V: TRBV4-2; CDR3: CASSRGQGYNEQFF; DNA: TGTGCCAGCAGCCGTGGACAGGGATACAATGAGCAGTTCTTC
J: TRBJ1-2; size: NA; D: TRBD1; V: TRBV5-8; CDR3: CASSHLAAGQEHYGYTF; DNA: TGTGCCAGCAGCCATCTAGCTGCGGGACAGGAACACTATGGCTACACCTTC
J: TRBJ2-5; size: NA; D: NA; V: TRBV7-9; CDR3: CASSLGLVRGLGQETQYF; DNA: TGTGCCAGCAGCTTAGGCCTTGTGCGGGGGCTTGGGCAAGAGACCCAGTACTTC
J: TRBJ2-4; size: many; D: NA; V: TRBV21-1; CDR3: CASLLQGPNTLFQYF; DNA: TGTGCCAGCTTACTACAGGGCCCCAATACTCTCTTTCAGTACTTC
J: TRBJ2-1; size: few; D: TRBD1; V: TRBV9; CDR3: CASTRTGDEQFF; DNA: TGTGCCAGCACTCGGACAGGCGATGAGCAGTTCTTC
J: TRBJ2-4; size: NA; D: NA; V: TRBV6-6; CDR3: CASSYPGGDIQYF; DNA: TGTGCCAGCAGTTACCCCGGTGGGGACATTCAGTACTTC
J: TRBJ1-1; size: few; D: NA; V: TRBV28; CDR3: CASSLALAEAFF; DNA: TGTGCCAGCAGTTTGGCCCTCGCTGAAGCTTTCTTT
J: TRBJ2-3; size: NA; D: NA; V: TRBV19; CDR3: CASSINGDLVDTQYF; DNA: TGTGCCAGTAGTATTAACGGAGACTTGGTAGATACGCAGTATTTT
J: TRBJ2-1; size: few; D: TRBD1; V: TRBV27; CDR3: CASSWDRDDNEQFF; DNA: TGTGCCAGCAGTTGGGACAGGGACGACAATGAGCAGTTCTTC
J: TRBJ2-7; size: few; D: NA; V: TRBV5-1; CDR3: CASSLERSTYEQYF; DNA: TGCGCCAGCAGCTTAGAGCGGAGTACCTACGAGCAGTACTTC
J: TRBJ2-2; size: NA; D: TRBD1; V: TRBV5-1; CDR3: CASSFSPSGTANTGELFF; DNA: TGCGCCAGCAGCTTTTCCCCCTCGGGGACAGCGAACACCGGGGAGCTGTTTTTT
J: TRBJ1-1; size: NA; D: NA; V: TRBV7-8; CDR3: CASSRVWGRNTEAFF; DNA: TGTGCCAGCAGCCGTGTTTGGGGGAGGAACACTGAAGCTTTCTTT
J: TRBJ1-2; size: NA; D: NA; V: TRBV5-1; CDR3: CASSSNPGEGYTF; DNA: TGCGCCAGCAGCTCTAACCCAGGGGAAGGCTACACCTTC
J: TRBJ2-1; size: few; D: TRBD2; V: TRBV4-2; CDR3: CASSQGLAGEGDNEQFF; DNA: TGTGCCAGCAGCCAAGGTTTAGCGGGAGAAGGGGACAATGAGCAGTTCTTC
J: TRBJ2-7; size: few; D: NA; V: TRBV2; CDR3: CASRRQTYEQYF; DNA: TGTGCCAGCAGGAGACAGACCTACGAGCAGTACTTC
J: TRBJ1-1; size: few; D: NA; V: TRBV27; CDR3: CASSLDPRTEAFF; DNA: TGTGCCAGCAGTTTGGACCCTCGCACTGAAGCTTTCTTT
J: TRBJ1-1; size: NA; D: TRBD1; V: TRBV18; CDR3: CASSQDRDRAFF; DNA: TGTGCCAGCTCACAAGACAGGGATCGTGCTTTCTTT
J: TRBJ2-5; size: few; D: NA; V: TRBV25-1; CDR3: CASSDSTNQETQYF; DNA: TGCGCCAGCAGTGATAGTACAAACCAAGAGACCCAGTACTTC
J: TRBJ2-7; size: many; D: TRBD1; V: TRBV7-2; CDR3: CASSPGQGSGEQYF; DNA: TGTGCCAGCAGCCCCGGACAGGGTTCGGGTGAGCAGTACTTC
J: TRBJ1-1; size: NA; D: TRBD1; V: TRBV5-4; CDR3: CASSTARDRVVAFF; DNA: TGTGCCAGCAGCACAGCCCGGGACAGGGTAGTGGCTTTCTTT
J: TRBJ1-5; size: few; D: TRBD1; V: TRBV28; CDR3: CASSPSDRGYQPQHF; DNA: TGTGCCAGCAGTCCCTCGGACAGGGGTTATCAGCCCCAGCATTTT
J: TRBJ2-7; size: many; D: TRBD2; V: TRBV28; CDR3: CASRQTSERNEQYF; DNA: TGTGCCAGCAGGCAGACTAGCGAGAGGAACGAGCAGTACTTC